The clone carrying this T cell receptor beta chain was observed a few times. Its antigen is currently unknown. The PCR had 60 Vbeta and 13 Jbeta primers. Some clones are missing from TCRdb's copy, which holds only in-frame ones; the method was immunoSEQ multiplex PCR. The sample carries about 140,000 clones, approximately 82% recorded once. The CDR3 runs to 14 residues. Germline V gene sequence: CDR1 SGHDT, CDR2 YYEEEE. With 2 bases removed from V and 6 bases from J, the gap between germline ends came to 12 bases. The data were obtained in a study of cytomegalovirus exposure and HLA in healthy donors. Findings of the study overall: When analyzed later, a missense DCLRE1C variant was found to be linked to TCR beta V- and J-gene trimming.

The clonotype was recovered from a woman in her 40s in good health and CMV-seronegative. Sequences were obtained from PBMCs. The chain uses TRBV5-6 and TRBJ2-1; tentatively, D is TRBD2 (5 bases). CDR3 loop: CASSFYRRTNEQFF. The CDR3 DNA reads as TGTGCCAGCAGCTTTTATAGGAGGACCAATGAGCAGTTCTTC.